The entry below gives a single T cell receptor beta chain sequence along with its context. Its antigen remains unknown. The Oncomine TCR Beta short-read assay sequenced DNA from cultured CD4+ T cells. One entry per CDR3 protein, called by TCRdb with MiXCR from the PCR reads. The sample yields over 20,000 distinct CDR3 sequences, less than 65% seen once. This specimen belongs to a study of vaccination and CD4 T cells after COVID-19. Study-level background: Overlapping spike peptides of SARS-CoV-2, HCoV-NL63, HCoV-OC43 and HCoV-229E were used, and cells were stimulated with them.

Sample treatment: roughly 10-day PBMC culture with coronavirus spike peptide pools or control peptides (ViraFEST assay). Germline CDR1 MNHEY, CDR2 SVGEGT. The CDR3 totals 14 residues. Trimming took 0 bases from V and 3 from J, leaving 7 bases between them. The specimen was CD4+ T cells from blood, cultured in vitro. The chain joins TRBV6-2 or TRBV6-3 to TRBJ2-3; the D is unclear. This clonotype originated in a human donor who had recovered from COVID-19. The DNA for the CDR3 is TGTGCCAGCAGTTACTCGAGTTTGACAGATACGCAGTATTTT. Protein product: CASSYSSLTDTQYF.